This TCR beta chain was documented in a study of OX40 agonist ivuxolimab in advanced cancers. Whole-study context: As their treatment, patients were administered ivuxolimab, an agonistic anti-OX40 (CD134) antibody. The dose-escalation group included hepatocellular carcinoma, melanoma, renal cell carcinoma and head and neck cancer. In three patients, partial responses were observed, one with hepatocellular carcinoma and two with cutaneous melanoma.

The CDR3 spans 13 residues. Germline V gene lookup returns CDR1 SNHLY and CDR2 FYNNEI. The V end was cut by 4 bases, the J end by 6 bases, with 7 bases between. The protocol was immunoSEQ multiplex PCR, while the TCRdb copy is restricted to in-frame clones and leaves out a portion. The sample holds 30,000 to 40,000 clones, around nine tenths seen once. Systemic immunosuppression or a history of autoimmune disease excluded patients. This specimen was CD4+ or CD8+ T cells sorted from blood, taken in a trial of the OX40 agonist ivuxolimab. This TCR came from an adult with an advanced solid tumor such as melanoma, head and neck, liver or kidney cancer. V is TRBV2 and J is TRBJ1-6; the D gene is possibly TRBD1 (5 bases). The CDR3 protein is CASSGDPNSPLHF. In DNA, the CDR3 is TGTGCCAGCAGTGGGGACCCTAATTCACCCCTCCACTTT.